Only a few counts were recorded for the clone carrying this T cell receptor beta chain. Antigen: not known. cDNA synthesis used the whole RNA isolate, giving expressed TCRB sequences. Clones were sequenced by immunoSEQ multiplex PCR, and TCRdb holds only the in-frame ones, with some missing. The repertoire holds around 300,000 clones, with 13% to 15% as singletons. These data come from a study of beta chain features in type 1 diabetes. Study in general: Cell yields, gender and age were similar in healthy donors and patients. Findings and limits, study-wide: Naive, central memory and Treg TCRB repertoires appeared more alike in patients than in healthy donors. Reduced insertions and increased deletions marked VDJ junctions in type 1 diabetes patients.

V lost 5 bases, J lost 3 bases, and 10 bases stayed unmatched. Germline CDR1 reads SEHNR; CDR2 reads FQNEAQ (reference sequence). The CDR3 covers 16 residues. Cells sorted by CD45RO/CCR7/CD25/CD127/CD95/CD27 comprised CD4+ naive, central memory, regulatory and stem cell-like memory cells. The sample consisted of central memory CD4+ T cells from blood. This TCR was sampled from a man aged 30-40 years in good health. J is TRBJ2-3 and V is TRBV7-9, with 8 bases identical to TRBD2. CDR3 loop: CASSPRGGGQTDTQYF. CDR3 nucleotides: TGTGCCAGCAGCCCTCGGGGCGGGGGGCAGACAGATACGCAGTATTTT.